This passage covers 29 T cell receptor beta chains from one sample sequenced in a study of tumor and adjacent non-tumor tissue in lung cancer. A modified ARM-PCR protocol with three rounds of nested PCR amplified TCRbeta. From the multiplex PCR reads, TCRdb called clonotypes with MiXCR, one entry per CDR3 protein. The sample carries 45,000 or so distinct CDR3 sequences, roughly 62% recorded once. No cell sorting was done before RNA was extracted from the tissue. More than 3 cm separated this lung sample from the edge of the tumor. The sample taken for sequencing was distant non-tumor lung tissue. Receptor source: a woman between 35 and 50 years old with non-small cell lung cancer.

This clonotype was seen a few times. The chain combines TRBV6-5 with TRBJ1-5, with 7 bases identical to TRBD1. The CDR3 has 14 amino acids. The germline CDR1 and CDR2 sequences are MNHEY and SVGAGI. The J segment lost 5 bases and the V segment lost 4 bases, leaving 5 bases of the junction unmatched. CDR3 amino acids: CASSSTGVDQPQHF. DNA of the CDR3: TGTGCCAGCAGTTCAACAGGGGTCGATCAGCCCCAGCATTTT.

The chain combines TRBV9 with TRBJ1-6; 8 bases line up with TRBD1. Germline V gives CDR1 SGDLS, CDR2 YYNGEE. This CDR3 has 15 amino acids. Trimming cost V 1 base and J 10 bases; bases outside gene matches: 7. The CDR3 reads CASSVLDRGGSPLHF. CDR3 sequence (DNA): TGTGCCAGCAGCGTATTAGACAGGGGAGGCTCACCCCTCCACTTT.

This clonotype was detected once. At one of its ends the junction is not consistent with the germline gene, which may arise from a read error. The chain is built from TRBV20-1 and TRBJ1-5; D call uncertain. The CDR3 runs to 15 residues. Germline values: CDR1 DFQATT, CDR2 SNEGSKA (reference sequence). The CDR3 sequence: CSTRDLDGSSQPQHF. The CDR3 DNA reads as TGCAGTACTAGAGATCTGGACGGGAGCAGTCAGCCCCAGCATTTT.

Points on this clonotype: Likely a read error: the CDR3 ends without its conserved phenylalanine or tryptophan. The rearrangement uses TRBV20-1 and TRBJ2-1; D not resolved. Germline assignment: CDR1 DFQATT and CDR2 SNEGSKA (reference sequence). The CDR3 extends over 11 amino acids. Trimming took 5 bases from V and 10 from J, leaving 12 bases between them. CDR3 DNA sequence: TGCAGTGCTCAACTTTGTAAGGAGCAGTTCCTC. Its protein is CSAQLCKEQFL.

Of note for this clonotype: One end of the junction does not line up with germline, which may come from a read error. The chain has TRBV6-2 or TRBV6-3 and TRBJ1-1, with D possibly being TRBD1 (5 bases). Germline assignment: CDR1 MNHEY and CDR2 SVGEGT. CDR3 size: 16 residues. The CDR3 nucleotides are TGTGCCAGCAGTTATTCAACGACAGAAACGAACTCTGAAGCTTTCTTT. Its translation is CASSYSTTETNSEAFF.

In regard to this clonotype: The DNA is omitted, as the CDR3 cannot be located on it reliably, and the CDR3 follows TCRdb's listing. The rearrangement links TRBV5-1 to TRBJ2-2; TRBD1, the D gene given by the table, was not confirmed from the DNA. In germline, CDR1 is SGHRS, CDR2 YFSETQ. The CDR3 has 18 residues if both end residues are counted. The CDR3 region is CASSLVGTGTSNTGEPFF.

Remarks on this clonotype: The CDR3 carries no conserved terminal phenylalanine or tryptophan, so it likely arises from a read error. The chain uses TRBV7-8 and TRBJ2-4; D is perhaps TRBD1 (5 bases). This CDR3 has 14 residues. The germline V gene has CDR1 SGHVS and CDR2 FQNEAQ. The CDR3 DNA follows: TGTGCTAGCAGCCCGACAGTAGCCAAAAACATTCAGTACCTC. Translated, it gives CASSPTVAKNIQYL.

The sample holds many counts of this clonotype. V is TRBV12-5 and J is TRBJ2-3; 8 nucleotides align to TRBD1. V lost 3 bases to trimming and J lost 4 bases; unmatched junction nucleotides: 12. Germline CDR1 is LGHNT and CDR2 is FRNRAP. The CDR3 loop spans 17 amino acids. In nucleotides, the CDR3 is TGTGCTAGTGGTTTACATACAGGGGGGTCGATGGCAGATACGCAGTATTTT. Protein product: CASGLHTGGSMADTQYF.

With regard to this clonotype: No conserved phenylalanine or tryptophan ends this CDR3, so it is likely a read error. The chain carries TRBV11-2 and TRBJ2-7; D is tentatively TRBD1 or TRBD2 (5 bases each). Trimming pared 9 bases from V and 4 bases from J, leaving 16 bases between. The CDR3 consists of 13 residues. The germline CDR1 and CDR2 sequences are SGHAT and FQNNGV. CDR3 loop: CASTLEGSYEQYL. CDR3 in DNA: TGTGCCAGTACCCTAGAGGGGTCTTACGAGCAGTACTTA.

The rearrangement joins TRBV20-1 to TRBJ1-1, with 9 nucleotides matching TRBD1. The CDR3 sequence is 13 residues long. Per germline, CDR1 DFQATT and CDR2 SNEGSKA (reference sequence). V lost 7 bases, J lost 1 base, and 4 bases stayed unmatched. This CDR3 reads CSVQDRGNTEAFF. Here the CDR3 DNA reads TGCAGTGTTCAGGACAGGGGGAACACTGAAGCTTTCTTT.

V gene TRBV5-6 combines with J gene TRBJ2-3, with D hard to call. The CDR3 is 14 amino acids. The V gene's germline CDR1 is SGHDT and CDR2 YYEEEE. V dropped 8 bases and J dropped 7 bases, with 20 bases sitting between them. Here the CDR3 reads CASGLDGAENTQYF. DNA for the CDR3: TGTGCCAGTGGCTTGGATGGTGCGGAGAATACGCAGTATTTT. Full variable domain (rest looked up from reference TRBV5-6 and TRBJ2-3): DAGVTQSPTHLIKTRGQQVTLRCSPKSGHDTVSWYQQALGQGPQFIFQYYEEEERQRGNFPDRFSGHQFPNYSSELNVNALLLGDSALYLCASGLDGAENTQYFGPGTRLTVL.

This sequence joins TRBV29-1 and TRBJ2-7, with TRBD2 matching 7 bases. The CDR3 has 13 amino acids. The germline CDR1 and CDR2 sequences are SQVTM and ANQGSEA. After removal of 8 bases from V and 5 bases from J, the junction contained 12 bases not matched to a gene. The DNA of the CDR3 is TGCAGCCTTGGGATTCTTCGGGGGGACGAGCAGTACTTC. The encoded protein is CSLGILRGDEQYF.

This clonotype was recorded a few times. An end of the junction differs from the germline gene, which may be a read error. V gene TRBV11-2 combines with J gene TRBJ2-6, with D unresolved. The CDR3 length is 14 residues. The germline V gene has CDR1 SGHAT and CDR2 FQNNGV. CDR3 nucleotides: TGTGCCGGCAGCCAAACCGCTGGGGCCAACGTCCTGACTTTC. Amino acids: CAGSQTAGANVLTF. The full variable domain, in which reference TRBV11-2 and TRBJ2-6 provide the parts outside the CDR3, is EAGVAQSPRYKIIEKRQSVAFWCNPISGHATLYWYQQILGQGPKLLIQFQNNGVVDDSQLPKDRFSAERLKGVDSTLKIQPAKLEDSAVYLCAGSQTAGANVLTFGAGSRLTVL.

As concerns this clonotype: This may arise from a read error, as a much more abundant clone is one base away. V gene TRBV30 combines with J gene TRBJ2-5, with a tentative D call TRBD1 (6 bases). Germline CDR1 GTSNPN, CDR2 SVGIG (reference sequence). V was cut by 6 bases and J by 1 base, with 18 bases left in between. The CDR3 loop spans 15 amino acids. CDR3 bases: TGTGCCTGCTCCCCCCTGGACAGATTCCAAGAGACCCAGTACTTC. Its translation is CACSPLDRFQETQYF.

A note on this clonotype: One end of the junction does not line up with germline, which may come from a read error. The chain uses TRBV11-2 and TRBJ1-4; TRBD1 might be the D (5 bases). CDR1 and CDR2 (germline): SGHAT, FQNNGV. The CDR3 covers 16 residues. The CDR3 coding sequence is TGTGTCAGCAACCTTCAGGGCCAGGTGCAGGGCAAAAAACTGTTTTTT. Translation gives CVSNLQGQVQGKKLFF.

Notes on this clonotype: Compared with germline, one end of the junction differs, possibly owing to a read error. The chain is built from TRBV11-2 and TRBJ2-3; the D is unclear. CDR1 is SGHAT and CDR2 is FQNNGV in the germline V gene. This CDR3 has 14 residues. CDR3 loop: CASSASAVIDTQFF. DNA of the CDR3: TGTGCCAGCAGCGCCAGCGCTGTCATAGATACGCAGTTTTTT.

This clonotype has more than one count but fewer than ten. A clone one base away is much larger, so this may be a read error. V usage is TRBV28 and J usage is TRBJ2-2; D perhaps matches TRBD2 (5 bases). The CDR3 sequence is 14 residues long. Germline CDR1 MDHEN, CDR2 SYDVKM. The CDR3 here is CASMERTNTGELSF. For the CDR3, the DNA is TGTGCCAGCATGGAACGGACGAACACCGGGGAGCTGTCTTTT.

Worth noting for this clonotype: Being one base from a much bigger clone, this may be a read error. V is TRBV4-1 and J is TRBJ2-5; D not certain. Germline V gives CDR1 MGHRA, CDR2 YSYEKL. This CDR3 has 14 residues. The CDR3 DNA is TGCGCCAGGAGCCAAGTACGTGGGTGGGGGACCCAGTACTTC. It specifies CARSQVRGWGTQYF.

Worth noting for this clonotype: This could be a read error, since a much larger clone is one nucleotide away. The chain couples TRBV7-9 to TRBJ2-1, with TRBD2 as a possible D gene (5 bases). CDR1 is SEHNR and CDR2 is FQNEAQ in the germline V gene (reference sequence). The CDR3 loop spans 13 amino acids. Deletions cut 3 bases from V and 8 bases from J, with 11 bases between. The CDR3 DNA reads TGTGCCAGCAGCTTGGGAAGGGAGCATGAGCAGTTCTTC. This sequence encodes CASSLGREHEQFF.

This clonotype was detected many times. The conserved closing phenylalanine or tryptophan is absent in this CDR3, likely reflecting a read error. The DNA is omitted, as the CDR3 cannot be located on it reliably, and the CDR3 follows TCRdb's listing. The V and J genes are TRBV21-1 and TRBJ1-2; the D segment call TRBD1 is taken from the table without a DNA check. TRBV21-1 is a recognized pseudogene. The CDR3 comprises 8 residues, both ends counted. The chain's CDR3 is CAIKMGVA.

This clonotype has a handful of counts. In this CDR3 the conserved last residue, phenylalanine or tryptophan, is missing, so a read error is likely. The V gene is TRBV5-4, the J gene TRBJ2-7; weak D call: TRBD1 (5 bases). The CDR3 is 15 residues long. The germline V gene encodes CDR1 SGHNT and CDR2 YYREEE (reference sequence). V lost 4 bases to trimming and J lost 0 bases, with 14 bases between them. The CDR3 reads CASSPPDSRSYEQYL. The CDR3 DNA is TGTGCCAGCAGCCCGCCAGACAGCCGCTCCTACGAGCAGTACCTC.

Many counts were recorded for this clonotype. This chain joins TRBV12-3 or TRBV12-4 and TRBJ2-1; TRBD2 matches at 10 bases. The CDR3 is 16 amino acids. After removal of 0 bases from V and 4 bases from J, the junction contained 3 bases not matched to a gene. This chain's CDR3 is CASSLAGTSAYNEQFF. The CDR3 DNA reads TGTGCCAGCAGTTTAGCTGGGACTAGCGCATACAATGAGCAGTTCTTC.

This rearrangement joins TRBV10-2 to TRBJ2-3; tentatively, D is TRBD1 (6 bases). The DNA matches TRBJ1-5 better at its end, which makes the J call doubtful. CDR3 length: 16 amino acids. Germline CDR1 is WSHSY and CDR2 is SAAADI. CDR3 sequence: CASRPTGSLWTDTQHF. DNA of the CDR3: TGCGCCAGCAGACCCACAGGGTCATTGTGGACCGATACGCAGCATTTT.

As regards this clonotype: A junction end diverges from the germline sequence, so it may reflect a read error. V is TRBV14 and J is TRBJ1-4; D unclear. The length of the CDR3 is 15 residues. Germline assignment: CDR1 SGHDN and CDR2 FVKESK. In nucleotides, the CDR3 is TGTGCCAGCTGCCAAGGAAACACATTTAATGAAAAAGTGTTTTTT. It yields the protein CASCQGNTFNEKVFF.

As to this clonotype: Relative to the germline gene, one junction end is altered; a read error may explain this. The chain recombines TRBV6-5 with TRBJ2-2, with D maybe TRBD1 (6 bases). Per the germline V gene, CDR1 is MNHEY and CDR2 is SVGAGI. The CDR3 runs 13 residues. The CDR3 reads CASKTRDTGELFF. In nucleotides, the CDR3 is TGTGCCAGCAAGACAAGGGACACAGGGGAGCTGTTTTTT.

This clonotype was seen at least ten times. The chain recombines TRBV20-1 with TRBJ2-7, with 8 bases identical to TRBD2. The V gene's germline CDR1 is DFQATT and CDR2 SNEGSKA (reference sequence). The CDR3 extends over 14 amino acids. The trim removed 6 bases at V and 4 bases at J, leaving 11 bases unmatched. As DNA, the CDR3 is TGCAGTGCCCACCCTATAGCGGGACGATACGAGCAGTACTTC. Protein product: CSAHPIAGRYEQYF.

About this clonotype itself: The junction and the germline gene differ at one end; a read error may be behind it. This chain links TRBV28 with TRBJ2-7; 9 bases are shared with TRBD1. Per germline, CDR1 MDHEN and CDR2 SYDVKM. The CDR3 has 13 residues. The CDR3 loop reads CASRGQGTYEQCF. The CDR3 DNA is TGTGCCAGCAGGGGACAGGGAACTTACGAGCAGTGCTTC.

For this clonotype: Since the CDR3 does not end with the conserved phenylalanine or tryptophan, this likely comes from a read error. The V and J genes are TRBV12-3 or TRBV12-4 and TRBJ2-4; 8 positions agree with TRBD2. CDR3 length equals 14 residues. CDR3 DNA: TGTGCCAACAGTCCAACGGGAGGGAGAAACATTCAGTACCTC. It codes for CANSPTGGRNIQYL.

For this clonotype: Its ends do not fully match the called genes, so a read error is possible. V and J are TRBV6-5 and TRBJ1-1; D perhaps matches TRBD1 (6 bases). The length of the CDR3 is 16 residues. Germline assignment: CDR1 MNHEY and CDR2 SVGAGI. CDR3 loop: CVARRGPDRPNTEAFF. CDR3 bases: TGTGTCGCTCGGAGGGGACCCGACAGGCCGAACACTGAAGCCTTCTTT.